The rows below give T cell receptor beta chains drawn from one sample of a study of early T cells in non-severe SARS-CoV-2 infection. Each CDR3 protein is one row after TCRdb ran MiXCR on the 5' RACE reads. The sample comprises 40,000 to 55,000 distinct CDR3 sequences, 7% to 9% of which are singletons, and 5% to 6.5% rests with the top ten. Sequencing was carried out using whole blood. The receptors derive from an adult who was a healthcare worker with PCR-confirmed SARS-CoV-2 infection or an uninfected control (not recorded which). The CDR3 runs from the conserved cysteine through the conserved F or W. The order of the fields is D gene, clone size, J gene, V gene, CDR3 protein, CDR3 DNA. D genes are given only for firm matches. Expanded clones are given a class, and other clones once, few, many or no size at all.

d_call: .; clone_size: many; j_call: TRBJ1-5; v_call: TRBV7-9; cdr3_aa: CASSVPRPRSNQPQHF; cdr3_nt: TGTGCCAGCAGCGTCCCTCGACCCAGGAGCAATCAGCCCCAGCATTTT
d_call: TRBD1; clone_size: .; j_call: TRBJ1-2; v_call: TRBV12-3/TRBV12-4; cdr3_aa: CASSTGQGAGGYTF; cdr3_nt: TGTGCCAGCAGCACGGGACAGGGGGCTGGAGGCTACACCTTC
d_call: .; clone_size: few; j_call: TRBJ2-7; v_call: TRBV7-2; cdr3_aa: CASSLSGLGSYEQYF; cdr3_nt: TGTGCCAGCAGCTTATCGGGGCTGGGCTCCTACGAGCAGTACTTC
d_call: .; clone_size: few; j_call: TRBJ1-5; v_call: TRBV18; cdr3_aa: CASSPGGANNQPQHF; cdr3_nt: TGTGCCAGCTCACCGGGAGGGGCAAACAATCAGCCCCAGCATTTT
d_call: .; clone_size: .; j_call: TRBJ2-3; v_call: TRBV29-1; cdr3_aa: CSVDRGTDTQYF; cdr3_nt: TGCAGCGTTGACAGGGGCACAGATACGCAGTATTTT
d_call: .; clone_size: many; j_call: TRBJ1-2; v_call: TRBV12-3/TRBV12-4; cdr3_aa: CASRLDGRYGYTF; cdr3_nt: TGTGCCAGCAGACTCGACGGCCGCTATGGCTACACCTTC
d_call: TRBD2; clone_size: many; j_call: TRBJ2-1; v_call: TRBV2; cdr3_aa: CASSRLAGLYNEQFF; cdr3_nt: TGTGCCAGCAGCCGACTAGCGGGGCTGTACAATGAGCAGTTCTTC
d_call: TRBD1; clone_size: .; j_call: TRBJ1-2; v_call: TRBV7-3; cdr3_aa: CASSINRGRGYTF; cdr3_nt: TGTGCCAGCAGCATCAACAGGGGGCGAGGCTACACCTTC
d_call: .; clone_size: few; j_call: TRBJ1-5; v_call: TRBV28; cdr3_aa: CASTWTVSNQPQHF; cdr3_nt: TGTGCCAGCACCTGGACAGTTAGCAATCAGCCCCAGCATTTT
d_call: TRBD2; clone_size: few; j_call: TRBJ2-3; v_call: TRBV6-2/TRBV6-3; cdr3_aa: CASSYGLAGTDTQYF; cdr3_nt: TGTGCCAGCAGTTACGGGCTAGCGGGGACAGATACGCAGTATTTT
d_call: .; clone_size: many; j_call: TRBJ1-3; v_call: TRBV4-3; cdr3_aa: CASSQATGRDTIYF; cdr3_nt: TGCGCCAGCAGCCAAGCAACAGGGCGCGACACCATATATTTT
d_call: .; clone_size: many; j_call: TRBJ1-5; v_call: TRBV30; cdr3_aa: CAWRRLGQPQHF; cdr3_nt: TGTGCCTGGCGCAGGCTGGGTCAGCCCCAGCATTTT
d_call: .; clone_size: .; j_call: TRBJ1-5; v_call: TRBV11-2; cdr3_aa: CASSQDSRQPQHF; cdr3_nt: TGTGCCAGCAGCCAGGATAGTAGACAGCCCCAGCATTTT
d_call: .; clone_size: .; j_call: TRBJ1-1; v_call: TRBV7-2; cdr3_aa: CASSLEGTGGTEAFF; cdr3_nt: TGTGCCAGCAGCTTAGAGGGGACTGGGGGCACTGAAGCTTTCTTT
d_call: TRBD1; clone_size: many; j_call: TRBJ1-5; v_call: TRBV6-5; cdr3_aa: CASRGGTGTYSNQPQHF; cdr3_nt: TGTGCCAGCAGAGGCGGGACAGGGACTTATAGCAATCAGCCCCAGCATTTT
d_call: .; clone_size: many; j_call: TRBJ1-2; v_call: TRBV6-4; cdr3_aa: CASSSVFRDGHGYTF; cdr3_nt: TGTGCCAGCAGTTCCGTCTTTAGGGATGGGCATGGCTACACCTTC
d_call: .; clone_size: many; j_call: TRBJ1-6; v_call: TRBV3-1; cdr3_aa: CASSQLGEGRENSPLHF; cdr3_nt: TGTGCCAGCAGCCAATTGGGGGAGGGGCGCGAGAATTCACCCCTCCACTTT
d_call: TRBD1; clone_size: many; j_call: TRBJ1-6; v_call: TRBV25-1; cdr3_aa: CATSWDRDTSPLHF; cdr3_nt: TGTGCCACCTCTTGGGACAGGGATACTTCACCCCTCCACTTT
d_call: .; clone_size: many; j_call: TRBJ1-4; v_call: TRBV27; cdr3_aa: CASSAGASLNEKLFF; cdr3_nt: TGTGCCAGCAGTGCGGGGGCCAGTTTAAATGAAAAACTGTTTTTT
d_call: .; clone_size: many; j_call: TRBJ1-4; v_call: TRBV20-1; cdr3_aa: CSVPPGQRATNEKLFF; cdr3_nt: TGCAGTGTCCCGCCGGGACAAAGGGCAACTAATGAAAAACTGTTTTTT
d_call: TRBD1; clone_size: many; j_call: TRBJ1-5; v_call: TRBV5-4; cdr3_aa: CASSARDRGPYSNQPQHF; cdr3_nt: TGTGCCAGCAGCGCGAGGGACAGGGGGCCTTATAGCAATCAGCCCCAGCATTTT
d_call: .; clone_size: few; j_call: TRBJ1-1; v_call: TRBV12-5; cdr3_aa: CASGLGLTEAFF; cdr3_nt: TGTGCTAGTGGTTTGGGGTTGACTGAAGCTTTCTTT
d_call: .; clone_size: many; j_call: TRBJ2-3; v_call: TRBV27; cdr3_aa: CATRTGVRVDTQYF; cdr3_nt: TGTGCCACCCGGACTGGGGTAAGGGTAGATACGCAGTATTTT
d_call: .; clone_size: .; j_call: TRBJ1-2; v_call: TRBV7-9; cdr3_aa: CASSSHSTAGPSLSNYGYTF; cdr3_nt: TGTGCCAGCAGCTCCCATTCAACCGCGGGACCGAGCCTTTCTAACTATGGCTACACCTTC
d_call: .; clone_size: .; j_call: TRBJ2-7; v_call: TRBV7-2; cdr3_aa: CASSFGQVFSYEQYF; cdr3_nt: TGTGCCAGCAGCTTTGGTCAGGTCTTCTCCTACGAGCAGTACTTC
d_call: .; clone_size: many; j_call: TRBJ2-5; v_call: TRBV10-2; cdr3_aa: CASSVSGLETQYF; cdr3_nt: TGCGCCAGCAGTGTGTCAGGGTTGGAGACCCAGTACTTC
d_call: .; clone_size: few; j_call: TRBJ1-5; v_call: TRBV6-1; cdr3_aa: CASTGGQFNQPQHF; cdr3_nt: TGTGCCAGCACCGGAGGACAGTTTAATCAGCCCCAGCATTTT
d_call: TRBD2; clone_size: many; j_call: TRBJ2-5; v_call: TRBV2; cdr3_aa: CASSDISGGGGETQYF; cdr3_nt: TGTGCCAGCAGTGATATCTCGGGGGGTGGAGGAGAGACCCAGTACTTC
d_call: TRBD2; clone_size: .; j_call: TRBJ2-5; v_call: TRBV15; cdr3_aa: CATSRDSRAGEETQYF; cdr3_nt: TGTGCCACCAGCAGAGATTCTCGAGCGGGGGAAGAGACCCAGTACTTC
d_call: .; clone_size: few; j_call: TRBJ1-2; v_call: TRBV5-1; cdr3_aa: CASSPDSNYGYTF; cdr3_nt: TGCGCCAGCAGCCCGGACAGTAACTATGGCTACACCTTC
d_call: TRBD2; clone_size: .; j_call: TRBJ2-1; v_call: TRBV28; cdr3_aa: CASSLTSGGSHEQFF; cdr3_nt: TGTGCCAGCAGCCTCACTAGCGGGGGGAGCCATGAGCAGTTCTTC
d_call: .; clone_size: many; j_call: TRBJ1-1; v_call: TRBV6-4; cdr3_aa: CASRATQGGGTEAFF; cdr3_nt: TGTGCCAGCCGAGCGACACAGGGAGGGGGCACTGAAGCTTTCTTT
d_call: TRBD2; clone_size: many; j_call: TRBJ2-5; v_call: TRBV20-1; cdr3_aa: CSARDWLAGGKETQYF; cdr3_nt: TGCAGTGCTAGAGATTGGCTAGCGGGAGGAAAAGAGACCCAGTACTTC
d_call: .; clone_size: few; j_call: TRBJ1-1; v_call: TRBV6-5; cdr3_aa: CASSYGTGNTEAFF; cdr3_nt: TGTGCCAGCAGTTACGGGACGGGGAACACTGAAGCTTTCTTT
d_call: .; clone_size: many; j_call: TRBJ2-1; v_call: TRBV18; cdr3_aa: CASSPLDNEQFF; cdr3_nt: TGTGCCAGCTCCCCCCTAGACAATGAGCAGTTCTTC
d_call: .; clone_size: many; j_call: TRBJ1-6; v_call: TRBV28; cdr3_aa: CASRQNSPLHF; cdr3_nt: TGTGCCAGCAGACAGAATTCACCCCTCCACTTT
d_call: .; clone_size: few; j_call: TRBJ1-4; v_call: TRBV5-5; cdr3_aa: CASSPPGSGEKLFF; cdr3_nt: TGTGCCAGCAGCCCGCCAGGGTCGGGTGAAAAACTGTTTTTT
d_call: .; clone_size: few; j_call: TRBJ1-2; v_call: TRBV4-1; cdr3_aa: CASSQAGPPRDGYTF; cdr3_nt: TGCGCCAGCAGCCAAGCAGGACCGCCGCGTGACGGCTACACCTTC
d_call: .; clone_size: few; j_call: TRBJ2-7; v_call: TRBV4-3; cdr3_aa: CASSPAGNFYEQYF; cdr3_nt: TGCGCCAGCAGCCCGGCAGGGAACTTTTACGAGCAGTACTTC
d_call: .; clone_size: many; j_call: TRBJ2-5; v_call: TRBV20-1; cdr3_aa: CSTSQETQYF; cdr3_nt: TGCAGTACCAGCCAAGAGACCCAGTACTTC
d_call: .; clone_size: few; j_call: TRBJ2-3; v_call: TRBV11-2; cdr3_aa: CASRLLQKDTQYF; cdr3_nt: TGTGCCAGCAGATTATTACAGAAAGATACGCAGTATTTT
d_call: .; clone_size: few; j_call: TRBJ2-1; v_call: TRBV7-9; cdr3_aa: CASSLAGGTPYNEQFF; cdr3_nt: TGTGCCAGCAGCTTAGCCGGGGGGACACCCTACAATGAGCAGTTCTTC
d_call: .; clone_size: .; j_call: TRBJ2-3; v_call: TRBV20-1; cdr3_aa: CSVPTGTRTDTQYF; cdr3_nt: TGCAGTGTTCCGACTGGAACCCGCACAGATACGCAGTATTTT
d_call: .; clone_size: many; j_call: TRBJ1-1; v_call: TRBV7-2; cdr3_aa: CASSTEITGTAFF; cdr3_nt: TGTGCCAGCAGCACCGAAATAACGGGGACAGCTTTCTTT
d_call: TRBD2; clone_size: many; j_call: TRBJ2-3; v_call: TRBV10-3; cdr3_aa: CAISSTSSVDTQYF; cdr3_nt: TGTGCCATCAGTTCGACTAGCAGTGTAGATACGCAGTATTTT
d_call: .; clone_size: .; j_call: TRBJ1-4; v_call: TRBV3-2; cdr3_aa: CASSQVTDFMKRLFF; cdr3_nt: TGTGCCAGCAGCCAAGTGACAGACTTTATGAAAAGACTGTTTTTT
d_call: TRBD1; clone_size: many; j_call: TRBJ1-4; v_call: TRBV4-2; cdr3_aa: CASSQVWDRVEKLFF; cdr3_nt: TGTGCCAGCAGCCAAGTCTGGGACAGGGTTGAAAAACTGTTTTTT